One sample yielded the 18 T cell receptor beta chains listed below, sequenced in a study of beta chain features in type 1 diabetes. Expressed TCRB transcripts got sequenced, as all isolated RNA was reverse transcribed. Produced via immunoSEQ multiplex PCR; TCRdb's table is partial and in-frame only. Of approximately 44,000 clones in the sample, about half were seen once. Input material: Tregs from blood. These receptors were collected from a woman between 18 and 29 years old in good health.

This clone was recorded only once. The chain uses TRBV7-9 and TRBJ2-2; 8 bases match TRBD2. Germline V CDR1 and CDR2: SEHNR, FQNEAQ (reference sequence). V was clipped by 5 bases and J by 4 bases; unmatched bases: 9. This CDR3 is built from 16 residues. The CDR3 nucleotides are TGTGCCAGCAGCAGGGGGACTAGTGGTCTCACCGGGGAGCTGTTTTTT. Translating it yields CASSRGTSGLTGELFF.

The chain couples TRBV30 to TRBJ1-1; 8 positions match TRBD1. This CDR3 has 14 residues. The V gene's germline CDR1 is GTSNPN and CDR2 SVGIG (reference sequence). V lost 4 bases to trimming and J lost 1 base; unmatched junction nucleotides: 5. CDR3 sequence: CAWKFGTGNTEAFF. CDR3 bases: TGTGCCTGGAAGTTCGGGACAGGGAACACTGAAGCTTTCTTT.

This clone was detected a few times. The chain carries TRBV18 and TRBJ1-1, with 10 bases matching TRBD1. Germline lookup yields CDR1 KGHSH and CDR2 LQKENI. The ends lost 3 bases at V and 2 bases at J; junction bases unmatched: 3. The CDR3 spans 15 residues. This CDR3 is CASSPTTGGNTEAFF. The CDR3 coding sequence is TGTGCCAGCTCACCTACGACAGGGGGCAACACTGAAGCTTTCTTT.

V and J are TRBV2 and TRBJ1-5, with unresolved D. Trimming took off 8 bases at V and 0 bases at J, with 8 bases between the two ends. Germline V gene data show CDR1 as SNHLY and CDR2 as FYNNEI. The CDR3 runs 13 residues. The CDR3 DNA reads TGTGCCAGCGGAACAGATAGCAATCAGCCCCAGCATTTT. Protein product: CASGTDSNQPQHF.

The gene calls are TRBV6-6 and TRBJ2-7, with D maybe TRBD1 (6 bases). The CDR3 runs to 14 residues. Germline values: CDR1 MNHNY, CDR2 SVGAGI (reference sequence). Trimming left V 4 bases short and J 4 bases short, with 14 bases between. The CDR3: CASSFTGLQYEQYF. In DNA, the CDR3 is TGTGCCAGCAGTTTCACAGGGCTCCAGTACGAGCAGTACTTC.

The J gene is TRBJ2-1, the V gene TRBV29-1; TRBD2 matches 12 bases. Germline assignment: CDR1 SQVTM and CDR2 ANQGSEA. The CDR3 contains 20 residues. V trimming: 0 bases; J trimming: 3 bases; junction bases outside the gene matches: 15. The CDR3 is CSVEDRDTSGRPHFYNEQFF. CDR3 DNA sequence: TGCAGCGTTGAAGATCGGGACACTAGCGGGAGGCCCCACTTCTACAATGAGCAGTTCTTC.

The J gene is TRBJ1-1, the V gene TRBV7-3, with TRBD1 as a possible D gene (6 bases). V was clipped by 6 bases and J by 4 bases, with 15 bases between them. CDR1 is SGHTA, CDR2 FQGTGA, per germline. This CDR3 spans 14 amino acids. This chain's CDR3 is CASRVKGGGTEAFF. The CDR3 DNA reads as TGTGCCAGCAGGGTGAAAGGGGGGGGCACTGAAGCTTTCTTT.

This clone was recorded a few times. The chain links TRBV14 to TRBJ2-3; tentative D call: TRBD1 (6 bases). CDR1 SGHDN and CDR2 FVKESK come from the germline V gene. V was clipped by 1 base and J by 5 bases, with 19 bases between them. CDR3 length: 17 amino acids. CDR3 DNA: TGTGCCAGCAGCCAAGGGCGACTAAAGTGGGACATAGATACGCAGTATTTT. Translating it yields CASSQGRLKWDIDTQYF.

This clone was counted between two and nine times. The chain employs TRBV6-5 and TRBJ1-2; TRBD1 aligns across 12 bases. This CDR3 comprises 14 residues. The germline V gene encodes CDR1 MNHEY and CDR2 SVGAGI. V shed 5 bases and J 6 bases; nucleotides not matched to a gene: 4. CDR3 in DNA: TGTGCCAGCAGTAGGGGACAGGGGGCCGATGGCTACACCTTC. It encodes CASSRGQGADGYTF.

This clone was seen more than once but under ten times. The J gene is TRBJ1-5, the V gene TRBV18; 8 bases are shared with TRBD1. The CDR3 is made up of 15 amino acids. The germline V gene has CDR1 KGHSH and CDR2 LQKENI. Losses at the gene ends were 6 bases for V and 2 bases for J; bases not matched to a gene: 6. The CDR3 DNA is TGTGCCAGCTCGCGACAGGGGACGGGCAATCAGCCCCAGCATTTT. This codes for CASSRQGTGNQPQHF.

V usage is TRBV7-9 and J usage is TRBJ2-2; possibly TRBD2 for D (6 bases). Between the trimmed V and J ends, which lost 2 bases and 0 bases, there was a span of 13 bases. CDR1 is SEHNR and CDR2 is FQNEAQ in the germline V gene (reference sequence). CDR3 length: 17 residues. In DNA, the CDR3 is TGTGCCAGCAGCTTATGGTCGGGAGCGCCGAACACCGGGGAGCTGTTTTTT. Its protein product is CASSLWSGAPNTGELFF.

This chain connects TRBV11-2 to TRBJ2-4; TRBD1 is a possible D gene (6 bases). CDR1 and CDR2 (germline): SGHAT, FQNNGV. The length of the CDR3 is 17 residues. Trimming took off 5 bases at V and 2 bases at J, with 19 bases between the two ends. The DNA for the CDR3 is TGTGCCAGCAGCCCAAGGGCGCAGGGGAAAACCAAAAACATTCAGTACTTC. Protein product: CASSPRAQGKTKNIQYF.

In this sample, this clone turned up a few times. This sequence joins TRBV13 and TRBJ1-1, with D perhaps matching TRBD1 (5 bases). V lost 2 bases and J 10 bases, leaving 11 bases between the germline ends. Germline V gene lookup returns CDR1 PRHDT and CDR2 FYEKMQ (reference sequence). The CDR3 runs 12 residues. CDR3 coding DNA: TGTGCCAGCAGCTTAAAGGGAGGGGCAGCTTTCTTT. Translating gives CASSLKGGAAFF.

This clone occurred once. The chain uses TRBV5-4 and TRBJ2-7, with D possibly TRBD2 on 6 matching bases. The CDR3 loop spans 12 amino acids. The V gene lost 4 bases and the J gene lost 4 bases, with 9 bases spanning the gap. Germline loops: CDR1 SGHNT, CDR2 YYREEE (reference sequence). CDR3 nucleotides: TGTGCCAGCAGCCTTAGCGGTTACGAGCAGTACTTC. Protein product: CASSLSGYEQYF.

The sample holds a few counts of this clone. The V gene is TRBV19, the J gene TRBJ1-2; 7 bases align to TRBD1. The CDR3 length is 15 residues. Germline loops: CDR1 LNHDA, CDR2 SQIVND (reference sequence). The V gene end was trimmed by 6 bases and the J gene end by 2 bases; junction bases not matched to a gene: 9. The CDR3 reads CASSEYGTANYGYTF. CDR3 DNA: TGTGCCAGTAGCGAATACGGGACAGCAAACTATGGCTACACCTTC.

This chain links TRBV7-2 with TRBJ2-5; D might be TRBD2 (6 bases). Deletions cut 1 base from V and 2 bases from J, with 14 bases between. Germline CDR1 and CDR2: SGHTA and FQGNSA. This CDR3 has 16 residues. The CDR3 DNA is TGTGCCAGCAGCTTAGGTGGTAGCGGAGCTCAAGAGACCCAGTACTTC. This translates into CASSLGGSGAQETQYF.

The CDR3 region has the DNA TGCGCCAGCAGCCCTCAGGGGGCGAACGGAAACACCATATATTTT. Residues: CASSPQGANGNTIYF. The chain is built from TRBV5-1 and TRBJ1-3; 8 bases line up with TRBD1. CDR1 and CDR2 (germline): SGHRS, YFSETQ. This CDR3 region has 15 residues. Trimming cost V 4 bases and J 4 bases; bases outside gene matches: 7.

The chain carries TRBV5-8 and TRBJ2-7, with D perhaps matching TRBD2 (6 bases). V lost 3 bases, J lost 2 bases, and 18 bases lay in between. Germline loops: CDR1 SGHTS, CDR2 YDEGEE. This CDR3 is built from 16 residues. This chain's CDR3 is CASSWGRMGGTYEQYF. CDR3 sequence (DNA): TGTGCCAGCAGCTGGGGCCGTATGGGGGGAACCTACGAGCAGTACTTC.